In its sample, the clone carrying this TCR beta chain was seen a few times. This CDR3 is 16 amino acids long. J gave up 3 bases and V 4 bases, and 3 bases lay outside the gene matches. Germline values: CDR1 SEHNR, CDR2 FQNEAQ (reference sequence). This entry is derived from a study of blood T cell repertoires in COVID-19. TCRdb's copy holds only in-frame clones and misses some; the assay was immunoSEQ multiplex PCR. This table holds about 520,000 clones, roughly 85% found once. Sequencing used peripheral blood. This sequence joins TRBV7-9 and TRBJ2-3, with 14 bases identical to TRBD2. The sequence was obtained from a human donor in a cohort sampled during active COVID-19. CDR3 sequence (DNA): TGTGCCAGCAGCTCGGGACTAGCGGGAGAAACAGATACGCAGTATTTT. This translates into CASSSGLAGETDTQYF.